This is a list of T cell receptor beta chains from one sample in a study of blood T cell repertoires in COVID-19. Only in-frame clones appear in the TCRdb table, and some are missing; sequencing was by immunoSEQ multiplex PCR. Found here are 84,000 or so clones, 78% of them singletons; the top ten hold approximately 6.3%. Sample: peripheral blood. The source of these receptors is a man between 65 and 79 years old with COVID-19, enrolled during active disease. The CDR3 runs from the conserved cysteine through the conserved F or W. The D gene is left open where the match is weak. Only part of the rows carry a size: once, few, many, or a class if the clone is expanded.

V	size	J	D	DNA	CDR3
TRBV19	.	TRBJ2-1	.	TGTGCCAGTAGTATACAAAAGGACACTGAGCAGTTCTTC	CASSIQKDTEQFF
TRBV6-2/TRBV6-3	.	TRBJ2-1	TRBD2	TGTGCCAGCAGTTACAGAGGCAAAACTAGCGGGACGTATGAGCAGTTCTTC	CASSYRGKTSGTYEQFF
TRBV30	.	TRBJ1-4	.	TGTGCCTGGAGGGACAGTTTTAATGAAAAACTGTTTTTT	CAWRDSFNEKLFF
TRBV9	.	TRBJ1-1	TRBD1	TGTGCCAGCAGCTTAACAGGGGACACTGAAGCTTTCTTT	CASSLTGDTEAFF
TRBV19	few	TRBJ1-1	.	TGTGCCAGTAGTATCGGCGGGGGTGCGACTGAAGCTTTCTTT	CASSIGGGATEAFF
TRBV6-5	.	TRBJ1-3	.	TGTGCCAGCAGTTACTCGGGGCAGGGAACTGGAAACACCATATATTTT	CASSYSGQGTGNTIYF
TRBV9	once	TRBJ2-1	TRBD2	TGTGCCAGCAGCGTAACTAGCGTCAGCTCCTACAATGAGCAGTTCTTC	CASSVTSVSSYNEQFF
TRBV7-9	.	TRBJ2-5	.	TGTGCCAGCAGCTTTCAAGGGGATTGGGAGACCCAGTACTTC	CASSFQGDWETQYF
TRBV4-2	.	TRBJ1-4	.	TGTGCCAGCAGCCAGGGAGACACACACGGGGAAAAACTGTTTTTT	CASSQGDTHGEKLFF
TRBV6-6	.	TRBJ1-5	.	TGTGCCAGCGTACTCGGGGGCAATCAGCCCCAGCATTTT	CASVLGGNQPQHF
TRBV5-6	few	TRBJ1-6	.	TGTGCCAGCAGCTCCCAAGAGCAGGGACTTTTTTCACCCCTCCACTTT	CASSSQEQGLFSPLHF
TRBV9	few	TRBJ1-2	TRBD1	TGTGCCACGGTGGCAGGGGGATCTAACTATGGCTACACCTTC	CATVAGGSNYGYTF
TRBV7-2	.	TRBJ2-7	TRBD1	TGTGCCAGCAGCTTAGTTCGACAGGGCTACGAGCAGTACTTC	CASSLVRQGYEQYF
TRBV19	.	TRBJ1-1	TRBD1	TGTGCCAGTAGCACGACAGGGTTTGAAGCTTTCTTT	CASSTTGFEAFF
TRBV4-2	.	TRBJ1-1	.	TGTGCCAGCAGCCAACCACAGGATTTGAACACTGAAGCTTTCTTT	CASSQPQDLNTEAFF
TRBV5-5	.	TRBJ1-5	.	TGTGCCAGCAGCTTGGGTCAGGGATGGGGCAATCAGCCCCAGCATTTT	CASSLGQGWGNQPQHF
TRBV7-2	.	TRBJ2-1	TRBD2	TGTGCCAGCAGCTTAGCTACTAGCGGGGGCAATGAGCAGTTCTTC	CASSLATSGGNEQFF
TRBV6-2/TRBV6-3	.	TRBJ2-4	.	TGTGCCAGCAGTTACTCGACCGGGATTCAGTACTTC	CASSYSTGIQYF
TRBV5-3	.	TRBJ2-7	.	TGTGCCAGAAGCAAACATGTCAGGGTGGTAGACTACGAGCAGTACTTC	CARSKHVRVVDYEQYF
TRBV19	.	TRBJ1-2	.	TGTGCCAGTAGTAGAGGCGCCGACAGATCCTATGGCTACACCTTC	CASSRGADRSYGYTF
TRBV19	.	TRBJ1-2	.	TGTGCCAGTAGTACGCGTGGAGATCGCTATGGCTACACCTTC	CASSTRGDRYGYTF
TRBV28	few	TRBJ1-1	TRBD1	TGTGCCAGCGGATCAGGGGGCTCGGGCACTGAAGCTTTCTTT	CASGSGGSGTEAFF
TRBV5-5	.	TRBJ1-4	.	TGTGCCAGCAGCCAACCCGGGACTCATGAAAAACTGTTTTTT	CASSQPGTHEKLFF
TRBV5-4	.	TRBJ2-7	TRBD2	TGTGCCAGCAGCTTAGGAGCGGGAGTGGACTACGAGCAGTACTTC	CASSLGAGVDYEQYF
TRBV7-9	few	TRBJ1-6	TRBD1	TGTGCCAGCAGCGGAAGGGACAGAAATAATTCACCCCTCCACTTT	CASSGRDRNNSPLHF
TRBV19	once	TRBJ2-1	TRBD2	TGTGCCAGTAGTACCGGGACTAGGCGGTTCTTC	CASSTGTRRFF
TRBV5-1	.	TRBJ2-7	.	TGCGCCAGCAGCCCGAACAGGGTGTCGGGGAGAGGAGAGCAGTACTTC	CASSPNRVSGRGEQYF
TRBV9	.	TRBJ1-1	TRBD1	TGTGCCAGCAGCCCCCAGGACAGGGTAAGAACTGAAGCTTTCTTT	CASSPQDRVRTEAFF
TRBV7-9	.	TRBJ1-2	.	TGTGCCAGCAGCTCCCTCCACACAGGGAGCCTTAACTATGGCTACACCTTC	CASSSLHTGSLNYGYTF
TRBV6-2/TRBV6-3	.	TRBJ2-7	.	TGTGCCAGCAGTTACCCCGTCCACGAGCAGTACTTC	CASSYPVHEQYF
TRBV4-3	.	TRBJ2-7	TRBD2	TGCGCCAGCAGCCAATCAGCGGGGGGGCTTAGCGAGCAGTACTTC	CASSQSAGGLSEQYF
TRBV30	few	TRBJ1-5	.	TGTGCCTGGAGTGGGGTGGGGGCCCAGCCCCAGCATTTT	CAWSGVGAQPQHF
TRBV9	.	TRBJ1-3	TRBD1	TGTGCCAGCAGCGAGACCGGGACAGGGGGCTCTGGAAACACCATATATTTT	CASSETGTGGSGNTIYF
TRBV6-5	.	TRBJ2-5	.	TGTGCCAGCAGTTACCCGACAGATACTCAAGAGACCCAGTACTTC	CASSYPTDTQETQYF
TRBV19	.	TRBJ2-3	.	TGTGCCAGTAGTACCCCAGGGTCGGGCAGCACAGATACGCAGTATTTT	CASSTPGSGSTDTQYF
TRBV27	.	TRBJ1-2	.	TGTGCCAGCCGAGCAGGGGACAACTATGGCTACACCTTC	CASRAGDNYGYTF
TRBV6-5	.	TRBJ1-3	TRBD1	TGTGCCAGCAGTTATAGACAGGGTGGAAACACCATATATTTT	CASSYRQGGNTIYF
TRBV7-2	.	TRBJ2-7	TRBD1	TGTGCCAGCAGCTCCCCGGGACAGGGGAACGAGCAGTACTTC	CASSSPGQGNEQYF
TRBV7-2	.	TRBJ1-4	.	TGTGCCAGCACGAGAGGGGGAATTGGTGAAAAACTGTTTTTT	CASTRGGIGEKLFF
TRBV19	.	TRBJ1-5	.	TGTGCCAGCTCTGGGACTGACTATAGCAATCAGCCCCAGCATTTT	CASSGTDYSNQPQHF
TRBV5-1	.	TRBJ1-3	TRBD1	TGCGCCAGCAGCCTTACAGGGGCTGGAAACACCATATATTTT	CASSLTGAGNTIYF
TRBV11-2	once	TRBJ2-5	TRBD2	TGTGCCAGCAGCCCAGCGGGACTAGCTAAACGGGAGACCCAGTACTTC	CASSPAGLAKRETQYF
TRBV7-2	.	TRBJ2-2	TRBD1	TGTGCCAGCAGCTTATCCGGGACAGGTACCGGGGAGCTGTTTTTT	CASSLSGTGTGELFF
TRBV12-5	.	TRBJ2-3	TRBD1	TGTGCTAGTGGAGGGACAGGCACAGATACGCAGTATTTT	CASGGTGTDTQYF
TRBV27	.	TRBJ2-7	TRBD2	TGTGCCAGCAGTCTGACCTTCTCGGGGGGGGAGTCCTACGAGCAGTACTTC	CASSLTFSGGESYEQYF
TRBV4-3	few	TRBJ1-5	.	TGCGCCAGCAGCCAAGATGAGGGTCAGCCCCAGCATTTT	CASSQDEGQPQHF
TRBV11-2	.	TRBJ2-7	TRBD1	TGTGCCAGCAGCTCTACAGGGGCGGGCGAGCAGTACTTC	CASSSTGAGEQYF
TRBV28	.	TRBJ2-4	.	TGTGCCAGCAGTCTAGCCAAAAACATTCAGTACTTC	CASSLAKNIQYF
TRBV7-2	.	TRBJ2-5	TRBD2	TGTGCCAGCAGCTTCTATTTACTAGCGGGAGTGAAAGAGACCCAGTACTTC	CASSFYLLAGVKETQYF
TRBV27	.	TRBJ2-2	.	TGTGCCAGCAGTAGTGTCACAACAGGCCTAGGGAACACCGGGGAGCTGTTTTTT	CASSSVTTGLGNTGELFF
TRBV30	few	TRBJ2-2	.	TGTGCCTGGAGACAGGGATTGAACACCGGGGAGCTGTTTTTT	CAWRQGLNTGELFF
TRBV19	.	TRBJ2-4	.	TGTGCCAGCCAACAGGTCGACAAAAACATTCAGTACTTC	CASQQVDKNIQYF
TRBV7-2	.	TRBJ1-2	TRBD1	TGTGCCAGCAGCTTACCACAGGGGGCGGGCTACACCTTC	CASSLPQGAGYTF
TRBV18	.	TRBJ1-1	.	TGTGCCAGCTCACCAAGCATACCGGGGGAAGAAACTGAAGCTTTCTTT	CASSPSIPGEETEAFF
TRBV2	.	TRBJ2-1	TRBD2	TGTGCCAGCGTAGCGCTAGCGGGATACAATGAGCAGTTCTTC	CASVALAGYNEQFF
TRBV11-3	.	TRBJ1-1	.	TGTGCCAGCAACCTAGTTGGGGCAGGGGTGGGGACTGAAGCTTTCTTT	CASNLVGAGVGTEAFF
TRBV9	.	TRBJ2-5	.	TGTGCCAGCAGCCCCCGGACATTTGCGGAGACCCAGTACTTC	CASSPRTFAETQYF
TRBV6-2/TRBV6-3	.	TRBJ1-1	.	TGTGCCAGCAGTTACTCCACCTACCTGAACACTGAAGCTTTCTTT	CASSYSTYLNTEAFF
TRBV7-2	.	TRBJ2-3	TRBD2	TGTGCCACCCAACCCCAGACTAGCGGAAGCAATACGCAGTATTTT	CATQPQTSGSNTQYF
TRBV24-1	.	TRBJ1-2	.	TGTGCCACCAGTGATAACGGAGTGGATGGAGGCTACACCTTC	CATSDNGVDGGYTF